This entry concerns a single T cell receptor (beta chain). Germline CDR1 is MDHEN and CDR2 is SYDVKM. The junction had 10 bases not matched to a gene; V was cut back by 5 bases and J by 0 bases. This CDR3 spans 16 amino acids. Per the original methods: Reference gene primer amplification yielded estimated nucleated cell counts. The data were produced by immunoSEQ multiplex PCR, yet TCRdb's version contains in-frame clones alone and is incomplete. V, J and clone size were drawn from that table, and D and trimming were deduced from the DNA. In the table there are about 430,000 clones, roughly 88% of which are singletons. This entry belongs to a study of blood T cell repertoires in COVID-19. For the study at large: The study drew acute and convalescent COVID-19 samples from the United States, Italy and Spain. T cells, B-cell-depleted T cells, or PBMCs supplied cDNA or gDNA.

The sequenced sample was PBMCs or T cells enriched from blood (not recorded which). The chain is built from TRBV28 and TRBJ2-7; 7 bases align to TRBD1. This TCR came from a woman between 18 and 30 years old who had been exposed to COVID-19. The CDR3 DNA is TGTGCCAGCAGTGCACCGGGACAGACGAGCTCCTACGAGCAGTACTTC. Amino acid sequence: CASSAPGQTSSYEQYF.